The table lists the clone carrying this TCR beta chain with a count of one. These data come from a study of immune characterization of retroperitoneal liposarcoma. V lost 3 bases, J lost 0 bases, and 11 bases lay in between. This CDR3 is 15 amino acids long. The V gene's germline CDR1 is SGHRS and CDR2 YFSETQ. TCRdb redid the calling of the PCR reads with MiXCR, one entry per CDR3 protein. In the table there are 10,000 or so distinct CDR3 sequences, approximately 27% of which are singletons. The source of this sequence is a male donor with retroperitoneal liposarcoma. V is TRBV5-1 and J is TRBJ2-3; D is perhaps TRBD2 (6 bases). Source material: tumor tissue. CDR3 sequence: CASSWDSSSTDTQYF. Written as DNA, the CDR3 is TGCGCCAGCAGCTGGGACTCTTCTAGCACAGATACGCAGTATTTT.